One and the same sample provided the 5 T cell receptor beta chains below, sequenced in a study of cytomegalovirus exposure and HLA in healthy donors. 13 Jbeta primers and 60 Vbeta primers were used for the PCR. Some clones are missing from TCRdb's copy, which holds only in-frame ones; the method was immunoSEQ multiplex PCR. Of 150,000 or so clones in the sample, 75% to 85% were seen once. The sample taken for sequencing was PBMCs. The receptors originated from a female donor in good health and CMV-seronegative.

This clone was seen a few times. J is TRBJ2-3 and V is TRBV19; D possibly corresponds to TRBD2 (6 bases). This CDR3 has 16 residues. Trimming took 4 bases from V and 2 from J, leaving 16 bases between them. Germline-derived CDR1 and CDR2 are LNHDA and SQIVND (reference sequence). Here the CDR3 reads CASSTPRGRATDTQYF. CDR3 in DNA: TGTGCCAGTAGTACCCCGCGGGGAAGGGCCACAGATACGCAGTATTTT.

The chain is built from TRBV4-3 and TRBJ2-5, with D possibly matching TRBD2 (5 bases). The CDR3 totals 15 residues. In germline, CDR1 is LGHNA, CDR2 YSLEER. V was pared by 0 bases and J by 7 bases, with 15 bases between. This CDR3 is CASSQDVSGVTTQYF. DNA of the CDR3: TGCGCCAGCAGCCAAGATGTAAGCGGAGTTACGACCCAGTACTTC.

The chain has TRBV27 and TRBJ1-6, with D tentatively TRBD1 (5 bases). CDR1 MNHEY and CDR2 SMNVEV come from the germline V gene (reference sequence). The CDR3 is 11 amino acids. Trimming removed 7 bases at V and 14 bases at J, with 12 bases between. Written as DNA, the CDR3 is TGTGCCAGCAACGGGGGATCGGCCCTCCACTTT. Its translation: CASNGGSALHF.

This chain joins TRBV19 and TRBJ2-7; D call uncertain. V was cut by 4 bases and J by 4 bases, with 14 bases left in between. The CDR3 covers 14 residues. Germline CDR1 LNHDA, CDR2 SQIVND (reference sequence). In DNA form, the CDR3 reads TGTGCCAGTAGTACCCCCTCTAAGGAGTACGAGCAGTACTTC. Protein product: CASSTPSKEYEQYF.

This clone has just a few counts. The rearrangement uses TRBV19 and TRBJ2-1; TRBD2 matches at 8 bases. Germline V gene sequence: CDR1 LNHDA, CDR2 SQIVND (reference sequence). V was clipped by 3 bases and J by 1 base; unmatched bases: 5. The CDR3 is 16 residues long. CDR3: CASSIAASGSYNEQFF. The CDR3 DNA follows: TGTGCCAGTAGTATCGCGGCTAGCGGGTCCTACAATGAGCAGTTCTTC. The whole variable domain, filled in from reference TRBV19 and TRBJ2-1, reads DGGITQSPKYLFRKEGQNVTLSCEQNLNHDAMYWYRQDPGQGLRLIYYSQIVNDFQKGDIAEGYSVSREKKESFPLTVTSAQKNPTAFYLCASSIAASGSYNEQFFGPGTRLTVL.